The 12 T cell receptor beta chains presented below share a single source sample, sequenced in a study of blood T cells in healthy people across ages. Together with a sample-barcoded 5' primer, a J-beta primer mix was included in a second PCR lasting about 6 to 11 cycles. TCRdb called the 5' RACE reads again in MiXCR, with one record for every CDR3 protein. The table lists about 1.8 million distinct CDR3 sequences, less than 50% of them singletons. Sequencing was done on a sample of blood. The receptors come from a woman aged 40 to 49 in good health.

This clonotype was seen only a few times. This sequence joins TRBV3-1 and TRBJ1-2, with D possibly matching TRBD1 (5 bases). CDR3 length equals 14 residues. V was cut by 1 base and J by 6 bases, with 12 bases left in between. Looked up from germline, CDR1 is LGHDT and CDR2 is YNNKEL (reference sequence). CDR3 nucleotides: TGTGCCAGCAGCCAAGGGGAGGGGAATGATGGCTACACCTTC. Amino acid sequence: CASSQGEGNDGYTF. Filled out from reference TRBV3-1 and TRBJ1-2, the complete variable domain reads DTAVSQTPKYLVTQMGNDKSIKCEQNLGHDTMYWYKQDSKKFLKIMFSYNNKELIINETVPNRFSPKSPDKAHLNLHINSLELGDSAVYFCASSQGEGNDGYTFGSGTRLTVV.

This chain joins TRBV6-2 or TRBV6-3 and TRBJ2-7, with D tentatively TRBD1 (6 bases). The V gene lost 6 bases and the J gene lost 7 bases, with 28 bases spanning the gap. CDR3 size: 17 residues. Germline CDR1 and CDR2: MNHEY and SVGEGT. CDR3 protein: CASRGIYASNRANEQYF. The DNA for the CDR3 is TGTGCCAGCAGAGGGATCTATGCGTCGAACAGGGCGAATGAGCAGTACTTC.

J is TRBJ1-2 and V is TRBV6-6; 9 positions agree with TRBD1. V gave up 6 bases and J gave up 5 bases; unmatched junction bases: 4. CDR1 MNHNY and CDR2 SVGAGI come from the germline V gene (reference sequence). The length of the CDR3 is 13 residues. The CDR3 spells CASRSGQGYGYTF. CDR3 coding DNA: TGTGCCAGCAGGTCGGGACAGGGTTATGGCTACACCTTC.

The chain recombines TRBV13 with TRBJ2-5; TRBD2 matches 14 bases. V lost 5 bases to trimming and J lost 2 bases; unmatched junction nucleotides: 7. The CDR3 runs to 17 residues. Germline lookup yields CDR1 PRHDT and CDR2 FYEKMQ (reference sequence). The CDR3 DNA reads TGTGCCAGCAGCCGGGGACTAGCGGGGGACCGACAAGAGACCCAGTACTTC. Its protein product is CASSRGLAGDRQETQYF.

The V call is TRBV4-2, the J call TRBJ2-7; 7 nucleotides match TRBD1. With V trimmed by 2 bases and J by 2 bases, 6 bases remained unmatched. The CDR3 consists of 15 residues. From germline, CDR1 is LGHNA and CDR2 YNFKEQ. The CDR3 is CASSQTQQGTYEQYF. In nucleotides, the CDR3 is TGTGCCAGCAGCCAAACCCAACAGGGGACCTACGAGCAGTACTTC.

In the case of this clonotype: The junction shows a germline mismatch at one end, possibly a read error. The chain has TRBV6-1 and TRBJ2-4, with 15 bases lining up with TRBD2. The CDR3 loop spans 19 amino acids. Germline V gives CDR1 MNHNS, CDR2 SASEGT. CDR3 nucleotide sequence: TGTGCCAGCAGACATCGGACTAGCGGGGGGGCCCGGGGCAAAACCATTCAGTACTTC. Protein sequence: CASRHRTSGGARGKTIQYF.

This clonotype was seen more than once but under ten times. This chain links TRBV7-2 with TRBJ2-1; TRBD2 might be the D (6 bases). V was clipped by 3 bases and J by 0 bases, with 18 bases between them. The germline CDR1 and CDR2 sequences are SGHTA and FQGNSA. This CDR3 spans 18 amino acids. CDR3 residues: CASSLLILASSSYNEQFF. The CDR3 DNA sequence: TGTGCCAGCAGCTTGTTAATTCTAGCGTCCAGCTCCTACAATGAGCAGTTCTTC.

V is TRBV5-6 and J is TRBJ2-3; D perhaps matches TRBD2 (6 bases). Trimming removed 3 bases at V and 6 bases at J, with 23 bases between. This CDR3 region has 17 residues. The germline gives CDR1 SGHDT, CDR2 YYEEEE. CDR3 region: CASSSTRGRLIGDTQYF. The CDR3 coding sequence is TGTGCCAGCAGCTCTACCCGGGGGAGACTAATTGGGGATACGCAGTATTTT.

The chain employs TRBV20-1 and TRBJ2-7; weak D call: TRBD2 (6 bases). Germline loops: CDR1 DFQATT, CDR2 SNEGSKA (reference sequence). V was trimmed by 5 bases and J by 2 bases, leaving 16 bases between them. This CDR3 has 14 residues. The CDR3 sequence is CSAYRDSAAYEQYF. CDR3 in DNA: TGCAGTGCTTACCGGGACTCCGCCGCCTACGAGCAGTACTTC.

The chain links TRBV5-6 to TRBJ2-4; D call uncertain. The J call may be in error: the DNA end matches TRBJ2-5 better. The CDR3 contains 16 residues. Germline lookup yields CDR1 SGHDT and CDR2 YYEEEE. The CDR3 spells CASSLLGQASQETQYF. CDR3 DNA: TGTGCCAGCAGCTTGCTCGGCCAGGCCTCCCAAGAGACCCAGTACTTC.

As regards this clonotype: An end of the junction differs from the germline gene, which may be a read error. The rearrangement links TRBV2 to TRBJ1-6, with D hard to call. The CDR3 is 14 amino acids. Germline loops: CDR1 SNHLY, CDR2 FYNNEI. CDR3 amino acids: CASSEEGANSPLHF. CDR3 nucleotide sequence: TGTGCCAGTAGTGAAGAGGGTGCCAATTCACCCCTCCACTTT.

This clonotype was found many times. The rearrangement uses TRBV18 and TRBJ2-5, with D hard to call. With 8 bases removed from V and 4 bases from J, the gap between germline ends came to 14 bases. This CDR3 has 13 residues. CDR1 is KGHSH, CDR2 LQKENI, per germline. CDR3 bases: TGTGCCAGCAGTTTAAGACTGGGAGAGACCCAGTACTTC. This sequence encodes CASSLRLGETQYF.